These 15 T cell receptor beta chains originate from one sample sequenced in a study of shared clonotypes between healthy human individuals. The repertoire was sequenced with immunoSEQ multiplex PCR; TCRdb's copy has only in-frame clones and lacks some. The sample yields about 1.1 million clones, around three quarters seen once. The sequencing sample was made of memory CD4+ T cells from PBMCs. Subset meaning: CD45RA-negative fraction. Every receptor here comes from a young man in good health. Some clones in this sample may be carry-over from other donors' samples.

This clone has a single count. This rearrangement joins TRBV11-2 to TRBJ2-1; 8 bases are a match to TRBD2. This CDR3 region has 16 residues. The germline V gene has CDR1 SGHAT and CDR2 FQNNGV. The ends lost 5 bases at V and 7 bases at J; junction bases unmatched: 13. This CDR3 is CASSVARASGLNEQFF. The CDR3 DNA reads as TGTGCCAGCAGCGTCGCTCGGGCTAGCGGGTTGAATGAGCAGTTCTTC.

V is TRBV14 and J is TRBJ2-1; D gene ambiguous. This CDR3 is built from 14 residues. Germline assignment: CDR1 SGHDN and CDR2 FVKESK. Trimming pared 4 bases from V and 7 bases from J, leaving 14 bases between. This chain's CDR3 is CASSPTWSANEQFF. As DNA, the CDR3 is TGTGCCAGCAGCCCAACGTGGAGCGCGAATGAGCAGTTCTTC.

The chain carries TRBV5-1 and TRBJ2-1; 8 bases align to TRBD2. This CDR3 is 15 amino acids long. The germline V gene has CDR1 SGHRS and CDR2 YFSETQ. After removal of 1 base from V and 6 bases from J, the junction contained 6 bases not matched to a gene. CDR3 bases: TGCGCCAGCAGCTTGCAACCCGGGACTAGCAATGAGCAGTTCTTC. It specifies CASSLQPGTSNEQFF.

The V gene is TRBV5-6, the J gene TRBJ2-5; TRBD2 matches 7 bases. The end of the DNA aligns better with TRBJ2-7, so the J call may be wrong. This CDR3 region has 15 residues. CDR1 is SGHDT, CDR2 YYEEEE, per germline. This CDR3 is CASSAFGGRFYEQYF. DNA of the CDR3: TGTGCCAGCAGTGCCTTTGGCGGGAGATTCTACGAGCAGTACTTC.

The rearrangement joins TRBV10-1 to TRBJ1-2; 7 bases fit TRBD1. Germline CDR1 is WNHNN and CDR2 is SYGVQD (reference sequence). This CDR3 is built from 14 residues. V lost 7 bases, J lost 3 bases, and 8 bases stayed unmatched. DNA of the CDR3: TGCGCCAGCACGCCTATCGACAGGGACTATGGCTACACCTTC. This codes for CASTPIDRDYGYTF.

The chain links TRBV10-3 to TRBJ2-1; D perhaps matches TRBD1 (6 bases). From germline, CDR1 is ENHRY and CDR2 SYGVKD. V lost 7 bases to trimming and J lost 7 bases, with 17 bases between them. The CDR3 consists of 14 residues. Here the CDR3 reads CAIKGDNLGNEQFF. In DNA form, the CDR3 reads TGTGCCATCAAGGGGGACAACCTAGGGAATGAGCAGTTCTTC.

CDR3: CASSPWTSGSGEQYF. CDR3 bases: TGTGCCAGCAGCCCGTGGACTAGCGGGAGTGGCGAGCAGTACTTC. J is TRBJ2-7 and V is TRBV7-2; 13 bases align to TRBD2. CDR1 and CDR2 (germline): SGHTA, FQGNSA. The length of the CDR3 is 15 residues. V lost 5 bases and J lost 6; bases outside the gene matches: 7.

This clone was counted only a few times. The V gene is TRBV7-6, the J gene TRBJ2-2, with TRBD2 matching 11 bases. The CDR3 has 16 residues. Germline V gene lookup returns CDR1 SGHVS and CDR2 FNYEAQ. With V trimmed by 3 bases and J by 4 bases, 4 bases remained unmatched. This CDR3 reads CASSFGLAGGTGELFF. CDR3 nucleotide sequence: TGTGCCAGCAGCTTCGGGCTAGCGGGAGGCACCGGGGAGCTGTTTTTT. The full variable domain, rest sourced from reference TRBV7-6 and TRBJ2-2, is GAGVSQSPRYKVTKRGQDVALRCDPISGHVSLYWYRQALGQGPEFLTYFNYEAQQDKSGLPNDRFSAERPEGSISTLTIQRTEQRDSAMYRCASSFGLAGGTGELFFGEGSRLTVL.

The rearrangement joins TRBV2 to TRBJ2-1, with D tentatively TRBD2 (6 bases). Deletions cut 11 bases from V and 7 bases from J, with 21 bases between. The CDR3 spans 14 residues. In germline, CDR1 is SNHLY, CDR2 FYNNEI. CDR3 bases: TGTGCCCGACGGTGGGGGTCTGCGGGGAATGAGCAGTTCTTC. Translating it yields CARRWGSAGNEQFF.

V and J are TRBV4-2 and TRBJ2-1, with a possible D match to TRBD2 (6 bases). The CDR3 runs to 16 residues. Per the germline V gene, CDR1 is LGHNA and CDR2 is YNFKEQ. V gave up 0 bases and J gave up 0 bases, with 9 bases separating them. The CDR3 loop reads CASSQDGRSSYNEQFF. For the CDR3, the DNA is TGTGCCAGCAGCCAAGACGGGAGAAGCTCCTACAATGAGCAGTTCTTC.

This sequence joins TRBV11-2 and TRBJ2-7; the D gene could be TRBD1 or TRBD2 (5 bases each). In germline, CDR1 is SGHAT, CDR2 FQNNGV. Trimming removed 4 bases from V and 2 bases from J, with 12 bases in between. This CDR3 comprises 14 residues. CDR3 nucleotide sequence: TGTGCCAGCAGCTCCGTCCGGGGACCCTACGAGCAGTACTTC. The encoded protein is CASSSVRGPYEQYF.

The J gene is TRBJ1-4, the V gene TRBV7-9, with D possibly being TRBD1 (5 bases). CDR3 length equals 15 residues. Germline CDR1 is SEHNR and CDR2 is FQNEAQ (reference sequence). Trimming pared 2 bases from V and 5 bases from J, leaving 12 bases between. The CDR3, as DNA: TGTGCCAGCAGCTTACAGGGACGTGGGAATGAAAAACTGTTTTTT. Its protein product is CASSLQGRGNEKLFF.

The chain links TRBV7-9 to TRBJ2-5; D gene uncertain. The J call may be faulty, since TRBJ2-7 better matches the DNA end. Looked up from germline, CDR1 is SEHNR and CDR2 is FQNEAQ (reference sequence). There are 12 residues in the CDR3. CDR3 DNA: TGTGCCAGCAGCTTAGGGGCGTTCGAGCAGTACTTC. It codes for CASSLGAFEQYF.

This chain links TRBV28 with TRBJ2-7; 9 bases agree with TRBD1. The CDR3 runs to 15 residues. Trimming removed 7 bases from V and 1 base from J; junction bases left unmatched: 8. Germline CDR1 and CDR2: MDHEN and SYDVKM. CDR3 loop: CASTTGQGRSYEQYF. In nucleotides, the CDR3 is TGTGCCAGCACTACCGGACAGGGGAGGTCCTACGAGCAGTACTTC. Full variable domain (remainder filled in from reference TRBV28 and TRBJ2-7): DVKVTQSSRYLVKRTGEKVFLECVQDMDHENMFWYRQDPGLGLRLIYFSYDVKMKEKGDIPEGYSVSREKKERFSLILESASTNQTSMYLCASTTGQGRSYEQYFGPGTRLTVT.

This chain uses TRBV10-3 with TRBJ2-4; TRBD1 aligns across 7 bases. The ends lost 6 bases at V and 1 base at J; junction bases unmatched: 3. The CDR3 contains 14 residues. Germline assignment: CDR1 ENHRY and CDR2 SYGVKD. The CDR3 DNA reads as TGTGCCATCAGGGAACAGGGGGCCAAAAACATTCAGTACTTC. It is translated as CAIREQGAKNIQYF.